The rows below give T cell receptor beta chains drawn from one sample of a study of cytomegalovirus exposure and HLA in healthy donors. Generated by immunoSEQ multiplex PCR, the TCRdb table keeps only in-frame clones and is missing some. The table has 200,000 to 300,000 clones, roughly 86% seen once. The sequenced material came from PBMCs. These receptors all come from a woman aged 40 to 50 in good health and CMV-seropositive. CDR3s include the opening cysteine and the closing phenylalanine or tryptophan. The order of the fields is D gene, clone size, J gene, V gene, CDR3 protein, CDR3 DNA. A D gene is named only where the DNA matches it firmly. The size entry is marked missing in some rows and otherwise reads once, few, many or a size class.

D gene: TRBD2
clone size: once
J gene: TRBJ2-1
V gene: TRBV11-2
CDR3 protein: CASSFRLAGGNEQFF
CDR3 DNA: TGTGCCAGCAGCTTCCGTCTAGCGGGAGGCAATGAGCAGTTCTTC

D gene: TRBD1
clone size: .
J gene: TRBJ2-7
V gene: TRBV27
CDR3 protein: CASSLLGQSLYEQYF
CDR3 DNA: TGTGCCAGCAGCCTCTTGGGACAGAGCCTCTACGAGCAGTACTTC

D gene: .
clone size: .
J gene: TRBJ2-5
V gene: TRBV6-5
CDR3 protein: CASSDSFQETQYF
CDR3 DNA: TGTGCCAGCAGCGACAGTTTTCAAGAGACCCAGTACTTC

D gene: .
clone size: .
J gene: TRBJ2-7
V gene: TRBV7-2
CDR3 protein: CASSISVGSVYEQYF
CDR3 DNA: TGTGCCAGCAGCATTAGCGTGGGATCGGTCTACGAGCAGTACTTC

D gene: .
clone size: .
J gene: TRBJ2-7
V gene: TRBV28
CDR3 protein: CASSLGRVTTYEQYF
CDR3 DNA: TGTGCCAGCAGTTTAGGCAGGGTTACTACCTACGAGCAGTACTTC

D gene: .
clone size: .
J gene: TRBJ2-7
V gene: TRBV7-9
CDR3 protein: CASSRGFGEDYEQYF
CDR3 DNA: TGTGCCAGCAGCAGAGGCTTCGGGGAAGACTACGAGCAGTACTTC

D gene: .
clone size: .
J gene: TRBJ1-1
V gene: TRBV15
CDR3 protein: CATSRDPGGFHAFF
CDR3 DNA: TGTGCCACCAGCAGAGATCCGGGAGGGTTCCATGCTTTCTTT

D gene: .
clone size: .
J gene: TRBJ2-5
V gene: TRBV5-1
CDR3 protein: CASSFGTEETQYF
CDR3 DNA: TGCGCCAGCAGCTTTGGAACAGAAGAGACCCAGTACTTC

D gene: .
clone size: few
J gene: TRBJ1-2
V gene: TRBV5-1
CDR3 protein: CASSLAGVYGYTF
CDR3 DNA: TGCGCCAGCAGCTTGGCAGGGGTTTATGGCTACACCTTC

D gene: .
clone size: .
J gene: TRBJ1-2
V gene: TRBV19
CDR3 protein: CASKPLDSLGDGYTF
CDR3 DNA: TGTGCCAGTAAACCCTTGGACTCGCTGGGTGATGGCTACACCTTC

D gene: .
clone size: .
J gene: TRBJ2-6
V gene: TRBV7-9
CDR3 protein: CASSLAVDSGANVLTF
CDR3 DNA: TGTGCCAGCAGCTTAGCGGTAGACTCTGGGGCCAACGTCCTGACTTTC

D gene: TRBD1
clone size: once
J gene: TRBJ2-3
V gene: TRBV6-4
CDR3 protein: CASSDDLPRDRGTDTQYF
CDR3 DNA: TGTGCCAGCAGTGACGACCTCCCCCGGGACAGGGGGACAGATACGCAGTATTTT

D gene: TRBD1
clone size: .
J gene: TRBJ1-1
V gene: TRBV14
CDR3 protein: CASSQDGTGETEAFF
CDR3 DNA: TGTGCCAGCAGCCAAGATGGGACAGGGGAAACTGAAGCTTTCTTT

D gene: .
clone size: .
J gene: TRBJ1-6
V gene: TRBV6-5
CDR3 protein: CASSYATGGDSPLHF
CDR3 DNA: TGTGCCAGCAGTTACGCTACAGGCGGAGATTCACCCCTCCACTTT

D gene: .
clone size: .
J gene: TRBJ1-4
V gene: TRBV13
CDR3 protein: CASSLGGDYEKLFF
CDR3 DNA: TGTGCCAGCAGCTTAGGGGGGGACTATGAAAAACTGTTTTTT

D gene: .
clone size: few
J gene: TRBJ1-2
V gene: TRBV7-9
CDR3 protein: CASSSHLGQGPTYGYTF
CDR3 DNA: TGTGCCAGCAGCTCCCACCTAGGGCAGGGGCCGACTTATGGCTACACCTTC

D gene: .
clone size: once
J gene: TRBJ1-2
V gene: TRBV9
CDR3 protein: CASSVKSGDGYTF
CDR3 DNA: TGTGCCAGCAGCGTAAAGTCCGGAGATGGCTACACCTTC

D gene: TRBD1
clone size: .
J gene: TRBJ1-2
V gene: TRBV2
CDR3 protein: CASTPTGLDYGYTF
CDR3 DNA: TGTGCCAGCACTCCGACAGGGCTTGACTATGGCTACACCTTC

D gene: TRBD2
clone size: .
J gene: TRBJ2-3
V gene: TRBV4-2
CDR3 protein: CASGNLLAGVTGTQYF
CDR3 DNA: TGTGCCAGCGGTAATCTACTAGCGGGAGTGACGGGAACGCAGTATTTT

D gene: .
clone size: .
J gene: TRBJ2-5
V gene: TRBV25-1
CDR3 protein: CASSGQREETQYF
CDR3 DNA: TGTGCCAGCAGTGGGCAGAGGGAAGAGACCCAGTACTTC

D gene: TRBD1
clone size: .
J gene: TRBJ1-3
V gene: TRBV28
CDR3 protein: CASSPLRTGWDTIYF
CDR3 DNA: TGTGCCAGCAGTCCCCTGCGGACAGGGTGGGACACCATATATTTT

D gene: .
clone size: few
J gene: TRBJ2-1
V gene: TRBV27
CDR3 protein: CASSALSVRRALGNEQFF
CDR3 DNA: TGTGCCAGCAGTGCCCTCTCGGTTCGGCGGGCTCTGGGGAATGAGCAGTTCTTC

D gene: .
clone size: .
J gene: TRBJ2-4
V gene: TRBV30
CDR3 protein: CAWSGGAAKNIQYF
CDR3 DNA: TGTGCCTGGAGTGGTGGGGCAGCCAAAAACATTCAGTACTTC

D gene: TRBD2
clone size: .
J gene: TRBJ2-1
V gene: TRBV10-3
CDR3 protein: CAIGTSGASYNEQFF
CDR3 DNA: TGTGCCATTGGGACTAGCGGGGCCTCCTACAATGAGCAGTTCTTC

D gene: .
clone size: .
J gene: TRBJ2-7
V gene: TRBV10-3
CDR3 protein: CATQGGASALYSYEQYF
CDR3 DNA: TGTGCCACTCAGGGCGGGGCAAGTGCCCTATACTCCTACGAGCAGTACTTC

D gene: TRBD2
clone size: .
J gene: TRBJ2-1
V gene: TRBV4-1
CDR3 protein: CASSQEGGRAVYNEQFF
CDR3 DNA: TGCGCCAGCAGCCAAGAAGGAGGGAGGGCCGTCTACAATGAGCAGTTCTTC

D gene: .
clone size: .
J gene: TRBJ2-5
V gene: TRBV30
CDR3 protein: CAWRSRKTQYF
CDR3 DNA: TGTGCCTGGAGATCCAGGAAGACCCAGTACTTC

D gene: .
clone size: .
J gene: TRBJ1-2
V gene: TRBV5-6
CDR3 protein: CASSLQSQTMGYTF
CDR3 DNA: TGTGCCAGCAGCTTGCAGTCGCAGACTATGGGCTACACCTTC

D gene: .
clone size: .
J gene: TRBJ1-2
V gene: TRBV5-4
CDR3 protein: CASSLDRYYGYTF
CDR3 DNA: TGTGCCAGCAGCTTGGACAGGTACTATGGCTACACCTTC

D gene: TRBD2
clone size: .
J gene: TRBJ2-5
V gene: TRBV5-6
CDR3 protein: CASSLVTSGGGETQYF
CDR3 DNA: TGTGCCAGCAGCTTGGTCACTAGCGGAGGGGGAGAGACCCAGTACTTC

D gene: TRBD1
clone size: .
J gene: TRBJ2-5
V gene: TRBV28
CDR3 protein: CASTSRRGRLETQYF
CDR3 DNA: TGTGCCAGCACCTCGCGCAGGGGGCGTTTAGAGACCCAGTACTTC

D gene: .
clone size: .
J gene: TRBJ2-3
V gene: TRBV6-4
CDR3 protein: CASSDAAGRPDTQYF
CDR3 DNA: TGTGCCAGCAGTGACGCGGCGGGAAGGCCAGATACGCAGTATTTT

D gene: .
clone size: .
J gene: TRBJ1-1
V gene: TRBV2
CDR3 protein: CASIEGQSRGAFF
CDR3 DNA: TGTGCCAGCATCGAGGGGCAGAGCAGGGGAGCTTTCTTT

D gene: .
clone size: .
J gene: TRBJ2-2
V gene: TRBV9
CDR3 protein: CASSGLGTLNTGELFF
CDR3 DNA: TGTGCCAGCAGCGGCCTAGGGACTTTGAACACCGGGGAGCTGTTTTTT

D gene: .
clone size: .
J gene: TRBJ2-3
V gene: TRBV29-1
CDR3 protein: CSAVLSTDTQYF
CDR3 DNA: TGCAGCGCCGTTCTTAGCACAGATACGCAGTATTTT

D gene: TRBD2
clone size: once
J gene: TRBJ2-2
V gene: TRBV5-1
CDR3 protein: CASSIGLVIGELFF
CDR3 DNA: TGCGCCAGCAGCATCGGACTAGTTATCGGGGAGCTGTTTTTT

D gene: .
clone size: .
J gene: TRBJ1-2
V gene: TRBV28
CDR3 protein: CASSLTGQNYGYTF
CDR3 DNA: TGTGCCAGCAGTTTGACAGGACAAAACTATGGCTACACCTTC

D gene: TRBD2
clone size: few
J gene: TRBJ2-7
V gene: TRBV19
CDR3 protein: CASSIGTRSTNEQYF
CDR3 DNA: TGTGCCAGTAGTATAGGGACTAGATCTACCAACGAGCAGTACTTC

D gene: .
clone size: .
J gene: TRBJ2-1
V gene: TRBV9
CDR3 protein: CASSVQQGGRDYNEQFF
CDR3 DNA: TGTGCCAGCAGCGTACAGCAGGGGGGCCGAGACTACAATGAGCAGTTCTTC

D gene: TRBD1
clone size: .
J gene: TRBJ2-1
V gene: TRBV4-3
CDR3 protein: CASSMDRVVANEQFF
CDR3 DNA: TGCGCCAGCAGCATGGACAGGGTCGTGGCCAATGAGCAGTTCTTC

D gene: .
clone size: .
J gene: TRBJ2-2
V gene: TRBV11-3
CDR3 protein: CASSLDFLGGGHTGELFF
CDR3 DNA: TGTGCCAGCAGCTTAGACTTCTTAGGGGGGGGACACACCGGGGAGCTGTTTTTT

D gene: .
clone size: .
J gene: TRBJ1-6
V gene: TRBV28
CDR3 protein: CASTEPARNSPLHF
CDR3 DNA: TGTGCCAGCACCGAACCGGCCAGGAATTCACCCCTCCACTTT

D gene: .
clone size: .
J gene: TRBJ2-3
V gene: TRBV4-2
CDR3 protein: CASSQYGAGRTDTQYF
CDR3 DNA: TGTGCCAGCAGCCAATATGGGGCGGGACGTACAGATACGCAGTATTTT

D gene: .
clone size: .
J gene: TRBJ2-5
V gene: TRBV25-1
CDR3 protein: CASSEYTVDETQYF
CDR3 DNA: TGTGCCAGCAGTGAATACACGGTAGATGAGACCCAGTACTTC

D gene: TRBD1
clone size: .
J gene: TRBJ2-3
V gene: TRBV7-2
CDR3 protein: CASSLQGARTDTQYF
CDR3 DNA: TGTGCCAGCAGCTTACAGGGGGCGCGCACAGATACGCAGTATTTT

D gene: .
clone size: .
J gene: TRBJ2-3
V gene: TRBV14
CDR3 protein: CASSQDSGAALTDTQYF
CDR3 DNA: TGTGCCAGCAGCCAAGATTCGGGTGCGGCTCTTACAGATACGCAGTATTTT

D gene: .
clone size: .
J gene: TRBJ1-4
V gene: TRBV5-1
CDR3 protein: CASSLGEMGINEKLFF
CDR3 DNA: TGCGCCAGCAGCTTGGGGGAGATGGGCATCAATGAAAAACTGTTTTTT

D gene: .
clone size: .
J gene: TRBJ1-5
V gene: TRBV27
CDR3 protein: CASSFGQNQPQHF
CDR3 DNA: TGTGCCAGCAGTTTTGGGCAAAATCAGCCCCAGCATTTT

D gene: .
clone size: .
J gene: TRBJ1-4
V gene: TRBV7-2
CDR3 protein: CASSSPQGTNSEKLFF
CDR3 DNA: TGTGCCAGCAGCTCTCCACAGGGAACAAACAGTGAAAAACTGTTTTTT

D gene: .
clone size: .
J gene: TRBJ2-1
V gene: TRBV7-8
CDR3 protein: CASSTIGRTVNEQFF
CDR3 DNA: TGTGCCAGCAGCACTATCGGGAGAACCGTCAATGAGCAGTTCTTC

D gene: .
clone size: .
J gene: TRBJ2-7
V gene: TRBV7-3
CDR3 protein: CASSLRRQDEQYF
CDR3 DNA: TGTGCCAGCAGCTTAAGACGACAGGACGAGCAGTACTTC

D gene: TRBD2
clone size: .
J gene: TRBJ2-2
V gene: TRBV27
CDR3 protein: CASSWVAGDGELFF
CDR3 DNA: TGTGCCAGCAGTTGGGTAGCGGGAGACGGGGAGCTGTTTTTT

D gene: .
clone size: .
J gene: TRBJ2-1
V gene: TRBV5-1
CDR3 protein: CASSTATSSSYNEQFF
CDR3 DNA: TGCGCCAGCAGCACCGCAACTAGTAGCTCCTACAATGAGCAGTTCTTC